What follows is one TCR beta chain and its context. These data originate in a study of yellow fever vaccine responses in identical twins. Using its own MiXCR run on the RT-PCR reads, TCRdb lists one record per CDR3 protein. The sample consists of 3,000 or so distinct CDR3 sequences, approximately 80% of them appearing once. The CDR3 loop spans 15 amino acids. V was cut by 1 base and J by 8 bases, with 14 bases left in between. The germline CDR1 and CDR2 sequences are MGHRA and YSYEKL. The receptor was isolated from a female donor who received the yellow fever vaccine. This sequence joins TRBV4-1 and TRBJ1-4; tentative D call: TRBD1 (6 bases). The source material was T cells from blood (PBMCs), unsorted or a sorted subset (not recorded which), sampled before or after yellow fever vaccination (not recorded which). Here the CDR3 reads CASSQGEGDVEKLFF. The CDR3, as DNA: TGCGCCAGCAGCCAAGGGGAGGGGGACGTAGAAAAACTGTTTTTT.